The present TCR beta chain was sequenced within a study of cytomegalovirus exposure and HLA in healthy donors. Points from the study as a whole: In a later analysis, specific HLA alleles were associated with some 16,000 TCR beta sequences at a 0.05 false discovery rate. It was about 150 TCR beta chains that were listed as cytomegalovirus-associated. Earlier findings revealed that most TCR beta V segments proved productive either about 87% or about 30% of the time.

V was trimmed by 1 base and J by 0 bases, leaving 3 bases between them. Germline CDR1 SGHTA, CDR2 FQGNSA. The CDR3 runs 13 residues. Comment on this clone: Its antigen remains unidentified. The same CDR3 can be traced to other DNA sequences in this sample.

The study ran its PCR with 60 Vbeta and 13 Jbeta primers. This table comes from immunoSEQ multiplex PCR, and its TCRdb copy is limited to in-frame clones, with some not included. This table has about 110,000 clones, 80% to 85% appearing once. The sample taken for sequencing was PBMCs. The chain is built from TRBV7-2 and TRBJ1-1; the D is unclear. The receptor was derived from a woman aged 55-69 years in good health and CMV-seropositive. This CDR3 reads CASSLDMNTEAFF. CDR3 coding DNA: TGTGCCAGCAGCTTAGATATGAACACTGAAGCTTTCTTT.